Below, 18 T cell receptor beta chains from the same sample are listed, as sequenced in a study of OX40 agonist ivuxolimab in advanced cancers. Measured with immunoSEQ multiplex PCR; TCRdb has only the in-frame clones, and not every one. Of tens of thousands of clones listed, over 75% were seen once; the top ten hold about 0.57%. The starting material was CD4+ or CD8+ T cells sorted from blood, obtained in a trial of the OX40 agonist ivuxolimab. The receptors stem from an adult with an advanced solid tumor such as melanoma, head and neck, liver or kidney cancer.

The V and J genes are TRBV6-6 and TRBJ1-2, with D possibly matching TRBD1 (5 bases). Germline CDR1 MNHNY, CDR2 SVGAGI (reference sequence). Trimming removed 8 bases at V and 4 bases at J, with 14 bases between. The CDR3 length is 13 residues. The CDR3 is CASASGGVYGYTF. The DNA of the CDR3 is TGTGCCAGCGCTAGTGGGGGGGTCTATGGCTACACCTTC.

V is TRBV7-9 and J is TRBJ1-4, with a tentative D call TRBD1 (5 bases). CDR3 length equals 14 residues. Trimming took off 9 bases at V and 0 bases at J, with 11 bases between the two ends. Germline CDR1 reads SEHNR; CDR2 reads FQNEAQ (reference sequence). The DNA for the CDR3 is TGTGCCAGTCAAGGGGTATCAACTAATGAAAAACTGTTTTTT. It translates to CASQGVSTNEKLFF.

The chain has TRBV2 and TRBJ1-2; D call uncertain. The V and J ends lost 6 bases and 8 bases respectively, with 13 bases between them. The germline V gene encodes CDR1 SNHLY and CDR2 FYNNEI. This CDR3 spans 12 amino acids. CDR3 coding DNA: TGTGCCAGCAGACGGCTCGGGAGCGGCTACACCTTC. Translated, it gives CASRRLGSGYTF.

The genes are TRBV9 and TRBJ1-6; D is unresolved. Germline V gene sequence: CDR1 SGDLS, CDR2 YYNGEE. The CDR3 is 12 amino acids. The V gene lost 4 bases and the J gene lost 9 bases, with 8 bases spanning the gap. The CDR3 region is CASSPPASPLHF. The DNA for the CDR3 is TGTGCCAGCAGCCCCCCGGCTTCACCCCTCCACTTT.

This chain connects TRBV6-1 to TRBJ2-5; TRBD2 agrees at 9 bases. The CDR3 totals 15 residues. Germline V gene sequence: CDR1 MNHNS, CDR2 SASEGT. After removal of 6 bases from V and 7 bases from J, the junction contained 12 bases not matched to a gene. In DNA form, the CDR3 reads TGTGCCAGCAGCTCCTCAGCGGGGGGCGGCGTGACCCAGTACTTC. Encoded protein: CASSSSAGGGVTQYF.

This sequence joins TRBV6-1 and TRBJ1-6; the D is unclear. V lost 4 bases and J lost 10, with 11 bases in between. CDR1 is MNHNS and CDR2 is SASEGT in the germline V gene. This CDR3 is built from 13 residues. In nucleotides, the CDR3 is TGTGCCAGCAGTGGAGCCCCCAGCTCACCCCTCCACTTT. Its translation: CASSGAPSSPLHF.

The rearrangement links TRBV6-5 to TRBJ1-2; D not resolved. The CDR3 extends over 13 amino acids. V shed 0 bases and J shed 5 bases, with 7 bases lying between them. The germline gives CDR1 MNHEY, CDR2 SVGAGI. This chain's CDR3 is CASSYSGSYGYTF. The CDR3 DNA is TGTGCCAGCAGTTACTCGGGTAGTTATGGCTACACCTTC.

This CDR3 is CASSLGGDQETQYF. In nucleotides, the CDR3 is TGCGCCAGCAGCTTGGGAGGGGACCAAGAGACCCAGTACTTC. The V gene is TRBV5-1, the J gene TRBJ2-5; the D gene could be TRBD1 or TRBD2 (5 bases each). CDR3 length equals 14 residues. CDR1 is SGHRS and CDR2 is YFSETQ in the germline V gene. The V and J ends lost 0 bases and 0 bases respectively, with 6 bases between them.

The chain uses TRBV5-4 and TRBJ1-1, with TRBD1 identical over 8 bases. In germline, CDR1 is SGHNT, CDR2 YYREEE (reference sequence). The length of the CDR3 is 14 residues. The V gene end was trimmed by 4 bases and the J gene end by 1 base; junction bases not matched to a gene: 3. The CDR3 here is CASSTGQGNTEAFF. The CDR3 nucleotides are TGTGCCAGCAGCACCGGACAGGGGAACACTGAAGCTTTCTTT.

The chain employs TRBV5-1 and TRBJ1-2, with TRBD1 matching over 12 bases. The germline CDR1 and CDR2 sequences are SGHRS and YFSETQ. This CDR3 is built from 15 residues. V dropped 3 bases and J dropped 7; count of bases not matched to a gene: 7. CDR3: CASSSPGQGALGYTF. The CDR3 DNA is TGCGCCAGCAGCTCGCCGGGACAGGGGGCGCTTGGCTACACCTTC.

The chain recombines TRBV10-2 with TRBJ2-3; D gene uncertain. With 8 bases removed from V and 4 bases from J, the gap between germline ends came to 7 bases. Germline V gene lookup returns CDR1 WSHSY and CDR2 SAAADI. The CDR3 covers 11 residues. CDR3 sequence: CASVSADTQYF. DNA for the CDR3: TGCGCCAGCGTTAGTGCAGATACGCAGTATTTT.

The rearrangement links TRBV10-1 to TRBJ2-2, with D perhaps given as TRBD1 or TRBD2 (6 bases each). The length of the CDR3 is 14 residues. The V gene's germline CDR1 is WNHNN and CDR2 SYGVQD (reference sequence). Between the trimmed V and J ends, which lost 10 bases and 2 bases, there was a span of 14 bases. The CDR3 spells CAIRGGQNTGELFF. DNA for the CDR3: TGCGCCATCCGAGGGGGGCAAAACACCGGGGAGCTGTTTTTT.

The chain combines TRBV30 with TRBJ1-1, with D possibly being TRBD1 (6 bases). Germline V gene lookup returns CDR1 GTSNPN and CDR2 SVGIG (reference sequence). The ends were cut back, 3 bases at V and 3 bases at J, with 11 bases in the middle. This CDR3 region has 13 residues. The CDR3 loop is CAWSGGRDTEAFF. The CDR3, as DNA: TGTGCCTGGAGCGGGGGGCGGGACACTGAAGCTTTCTTT.

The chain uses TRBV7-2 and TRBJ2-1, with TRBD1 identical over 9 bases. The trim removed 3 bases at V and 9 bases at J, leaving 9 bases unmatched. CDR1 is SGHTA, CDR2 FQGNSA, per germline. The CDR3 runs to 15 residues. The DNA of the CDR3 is TGTGCCAGCAGCTTCAACAGGGGGCTTGTGGTTGAGCAGTTCTTC. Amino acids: CASSFNRGLVVEQFF.

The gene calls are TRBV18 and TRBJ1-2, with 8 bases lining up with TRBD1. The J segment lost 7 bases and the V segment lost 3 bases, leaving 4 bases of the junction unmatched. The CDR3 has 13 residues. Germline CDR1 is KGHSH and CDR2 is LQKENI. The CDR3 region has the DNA TGTGCCAGCTCACCCCCAGGGGGCCTTGGCTACACCTTC. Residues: CASSPPGGLGYTF.

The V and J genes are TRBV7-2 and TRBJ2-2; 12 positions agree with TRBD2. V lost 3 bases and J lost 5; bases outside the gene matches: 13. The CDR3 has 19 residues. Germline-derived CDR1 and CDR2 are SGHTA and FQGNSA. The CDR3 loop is CASSLRPTTGTSGTGELFF. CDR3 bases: TGTGCCAGCAGCTTGAGACCTACTACCGGGACTAGCGGGACCGGGGAGCTGTTTTTT.

The chain's CDR3 is CASSSPNQPQHF. CDR3 coding DNA: TGTGCCAGCAGTTCACCGAACCAGCCCCAGCATTTT. The V and J genes are TRBV6-5 and TRBJ1-5; D gene ambiguous. Trimming left V 4 bases short and J 7 bases short, with 8 bases between. This CDR3 contains 12 residues. The germline CDR1 and CDR2 sequences are MNHEY and SVGAGI.

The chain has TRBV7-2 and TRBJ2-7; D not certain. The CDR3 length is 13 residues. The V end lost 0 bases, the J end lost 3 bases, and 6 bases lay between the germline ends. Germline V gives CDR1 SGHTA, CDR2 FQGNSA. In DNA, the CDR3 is TGTGCCAGCAGCTTAGCCGGAAACTACGAGCAGTACTTC. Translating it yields CASSLAGNYEQYF. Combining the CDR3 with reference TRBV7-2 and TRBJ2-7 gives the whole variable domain GAGVSQSPSNKVTEKGKDVELRCDPISGHTALYWYRQSLGQGLEFLIYFQGNSAPDKSGLPSDRFSAERTGGSVSTLTIQRTQQEDSAVYLCASSLAGNYEQYFGPGTRLTVT.